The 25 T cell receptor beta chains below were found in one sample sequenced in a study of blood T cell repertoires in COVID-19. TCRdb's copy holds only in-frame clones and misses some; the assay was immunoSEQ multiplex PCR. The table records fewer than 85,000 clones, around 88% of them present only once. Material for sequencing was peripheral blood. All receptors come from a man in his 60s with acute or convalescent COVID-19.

CDR3 DNA: TGTGCCTGGAGTGTTGGACCTGGGCAGGGGGATGGAAACACCATATATTTT. Protein product: CAWSVGPGQGDGNTIYF. This rearrangement joins TRBV30 to TRBJ1-3; 7 positions agree with TRBD1. Looked up from germline, CDR1 is GTSNPN and CDR2 is SVGIG (reference sequence). Losses at the gene ends were 0 bases for V and 3 bases for J; bases not matched to a gene: 11. The CDR3 is 17 amino acids. Full variable domain (missing parts from reference TRBV30 and TRBJ1-3): SQTIHQWPATLVQPVGSPLSLECTVEGTSNPNLYWYRQAAGRGLQLLFYSVGIGQISSEVPQNLSASRPQDRQFILSSKKLLLSDSGFYLCAWSVGPGQGDGNTIYFGEGSWLTVV.

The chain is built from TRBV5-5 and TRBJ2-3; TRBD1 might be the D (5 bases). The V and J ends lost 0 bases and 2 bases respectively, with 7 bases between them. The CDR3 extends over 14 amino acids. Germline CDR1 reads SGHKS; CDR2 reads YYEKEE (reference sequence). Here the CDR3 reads CASSLGGPTDTQYF. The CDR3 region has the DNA TGTGCCAGCAGCTTGGGGGGCCCCACAGATACGCAGTATTTT. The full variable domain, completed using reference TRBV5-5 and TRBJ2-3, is DAGVTQSPTHLIKTRGQQVTLRCSPISGHKSVSWYQQVLGQGPQFIFQYYEKEERGRGNFPDRFSARQFPNYSSELNVNALLLGDSALYLCASSLGGPTDTQYFGPGTRLTVL.

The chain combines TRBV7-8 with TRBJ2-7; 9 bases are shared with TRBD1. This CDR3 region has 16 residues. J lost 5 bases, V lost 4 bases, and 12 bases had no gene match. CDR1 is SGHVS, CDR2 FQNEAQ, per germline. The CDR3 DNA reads TGTGCCAGCAGCTCCCGCCCGGGACAGGGTCTCCACGAGCAGTACTTC. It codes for CASSSRPGQGLHEQYF.

DNA for the CDR3: TGTGCCAGTAGTATGGTGGGACAGGGTTCTGGCTACACCTTC. The encoded protein is CASSMVGQGSGYTF. The chain couples TRBV19 to TRBJ1-2; 9 bases line up with TRBD1. This CDR3 is built from 14 residues. The V segment lost 3 bases and the J segment 7 bases; nucleotides outside the gene matches: 6. The germline CDR1 and CDR2 sequences are LNHDA and SQIVND (reference sequence).

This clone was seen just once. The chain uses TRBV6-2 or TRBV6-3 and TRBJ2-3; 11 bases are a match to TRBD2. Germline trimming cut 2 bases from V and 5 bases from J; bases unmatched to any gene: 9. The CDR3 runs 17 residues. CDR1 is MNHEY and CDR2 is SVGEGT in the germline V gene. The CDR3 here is CASSYAGLAEYGDTQYF. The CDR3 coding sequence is TGTGCCAGCAGTTACGCGGGACTAGCGGAATATGGAGATACGCAGTATTTT.

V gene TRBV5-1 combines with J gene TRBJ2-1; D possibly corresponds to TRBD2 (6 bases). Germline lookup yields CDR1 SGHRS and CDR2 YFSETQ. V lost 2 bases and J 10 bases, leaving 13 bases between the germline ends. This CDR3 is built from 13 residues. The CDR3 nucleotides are TGCGCCAGCAGCTTTCGTCGGGAGTGGGAGCAGTTCTTC. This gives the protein CASSFRREWEQFF. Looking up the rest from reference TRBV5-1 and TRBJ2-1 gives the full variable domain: KAGVTQTPRYLIKTRGQQVTLSCSPISGHRSVSWYQQTPGQGLQFLFEYFSETQRNKGNFPGRFSGRQFSNSRSEMNVSTLELGDSALYLCASSFRREWEQFFGPGTRLTVL.

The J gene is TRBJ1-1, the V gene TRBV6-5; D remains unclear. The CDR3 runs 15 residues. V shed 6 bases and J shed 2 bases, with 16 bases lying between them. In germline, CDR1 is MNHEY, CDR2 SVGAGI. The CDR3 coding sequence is TGTGCCAGCAGGTGGAGCCTAAACCTTAACACTGAAGCTTTCTTT. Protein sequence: CASRWSLNLNTEAFF.

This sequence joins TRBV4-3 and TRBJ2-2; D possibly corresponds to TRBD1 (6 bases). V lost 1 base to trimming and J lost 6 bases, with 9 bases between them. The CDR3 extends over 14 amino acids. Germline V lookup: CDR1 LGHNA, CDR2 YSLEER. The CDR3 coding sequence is TGCGCCAGCAGCCAAGGACAGGTTGCCGGGGAGCTGTTTTTT. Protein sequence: CASSQGQVAGELFF.

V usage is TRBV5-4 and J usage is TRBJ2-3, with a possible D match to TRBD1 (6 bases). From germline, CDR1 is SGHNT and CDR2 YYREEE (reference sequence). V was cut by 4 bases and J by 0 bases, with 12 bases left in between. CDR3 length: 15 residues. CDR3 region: CASSTGTLSTDTQYF. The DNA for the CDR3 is TGTGCCAGCAGCACGGGGACACTTAGCACAGATACGCAGTATTTT. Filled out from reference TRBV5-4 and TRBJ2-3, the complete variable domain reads ETGVTQSPTHLIKTRGQQVTLRCSSQSGHNTVSWYQQALGQGPQFIFQYYREEENGRGNFPPRFSGLQFPNYSSELNVNALELDDSALYLCASSTGTLSTDTQYFGPGTRLTVL.

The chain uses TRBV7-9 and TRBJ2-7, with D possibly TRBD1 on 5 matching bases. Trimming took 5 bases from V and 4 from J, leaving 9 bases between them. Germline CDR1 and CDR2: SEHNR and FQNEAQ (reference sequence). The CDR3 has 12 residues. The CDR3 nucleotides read TGTGCCAGCAGCGTCAGGGAATACGAGCAGTACTTC. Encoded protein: CASSVREYEQYF.

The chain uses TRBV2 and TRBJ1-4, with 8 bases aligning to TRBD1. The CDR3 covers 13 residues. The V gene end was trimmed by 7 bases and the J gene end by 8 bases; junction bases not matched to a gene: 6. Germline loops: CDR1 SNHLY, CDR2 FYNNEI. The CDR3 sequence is CASTWDRSEKLFF. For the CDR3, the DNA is TGTGCCAGCACTTGGGACAGGTCCGAAAAACTGTTTTTT.

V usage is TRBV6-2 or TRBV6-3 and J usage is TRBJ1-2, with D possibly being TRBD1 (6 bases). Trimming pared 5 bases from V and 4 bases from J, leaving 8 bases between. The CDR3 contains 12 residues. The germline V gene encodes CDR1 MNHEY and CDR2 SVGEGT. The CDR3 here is CASSGRGYGYTF. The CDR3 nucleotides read TGTGCCAGCAGTGGCAGGGGCTATGGCTACACCTTC.

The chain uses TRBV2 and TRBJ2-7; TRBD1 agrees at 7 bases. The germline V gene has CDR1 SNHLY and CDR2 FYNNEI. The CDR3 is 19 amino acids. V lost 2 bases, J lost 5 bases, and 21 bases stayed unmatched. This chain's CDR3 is CASSEYGQVLPPTSNEQYF. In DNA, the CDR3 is TGTGCCAGCAGTGAATATGGACAGGTTCTCCCGCCGACGTCTAACGAGCAGTACTTC. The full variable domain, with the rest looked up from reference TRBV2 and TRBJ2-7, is EPEVTQTPSHQVTQMGQEVILRCVPISNHLYFYWYRQILGQKVEFLVSFYNNEISEKSEIFDDQFSVERPDGSNFTLKIRSTKLEDSAMYFCASSEYGQVLPPTSNEQYFGPGTRLTVT.

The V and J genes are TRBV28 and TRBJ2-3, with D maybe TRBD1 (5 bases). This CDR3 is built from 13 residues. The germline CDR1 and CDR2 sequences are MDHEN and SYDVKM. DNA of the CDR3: TGTGCGCACCGTGGGGCTAGCACAGATACGCAGTATTTT. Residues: CAHRGASTDTQYF. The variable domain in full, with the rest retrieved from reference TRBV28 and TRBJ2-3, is DVKVTQSSRYLVKRTGEKVFLECVQDMDHENMFWYRQDPGLGLRLIYFSYDVKMKEKGDIPEGYSVSREKKERFSLILESASTNQTSMYLCAHRGASTDTQYFGPGTRLTVL.

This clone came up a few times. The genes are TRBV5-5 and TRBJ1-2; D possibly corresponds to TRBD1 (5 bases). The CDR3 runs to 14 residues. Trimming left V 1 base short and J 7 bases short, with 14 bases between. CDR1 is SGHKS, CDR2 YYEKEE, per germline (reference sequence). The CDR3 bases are TGTGCCAGCAGCTTGAGGAGGGAGGGGCGTGGCTACACCTTC. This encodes CASSLRREGRGYTF.

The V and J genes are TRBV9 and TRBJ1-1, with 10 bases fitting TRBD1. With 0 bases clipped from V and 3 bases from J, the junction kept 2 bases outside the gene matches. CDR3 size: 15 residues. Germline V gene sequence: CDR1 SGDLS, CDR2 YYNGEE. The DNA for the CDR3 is TGTGCCAGCAGCGTAGCCGGGACAGGGGACACTGAAGCTTTCTTT. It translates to CASSVAGTGDTEAFF.

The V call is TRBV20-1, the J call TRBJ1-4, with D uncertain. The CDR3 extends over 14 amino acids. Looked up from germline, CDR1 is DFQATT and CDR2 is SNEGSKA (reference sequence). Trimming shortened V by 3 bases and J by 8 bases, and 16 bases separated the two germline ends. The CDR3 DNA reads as TGCAGTGCTAGTGGAGGGAGGCCTATCGAAAAACTGTTTTTT. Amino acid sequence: CSASGGRPIEKLFF.

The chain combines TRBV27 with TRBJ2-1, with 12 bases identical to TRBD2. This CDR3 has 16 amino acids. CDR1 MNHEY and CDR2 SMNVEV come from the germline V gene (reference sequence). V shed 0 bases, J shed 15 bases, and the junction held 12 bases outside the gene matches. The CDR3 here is CASSLSLAGGPGGWFF. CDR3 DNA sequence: TGTGCCAGCAGTTTATCTCTAGCGGGGGGGCCAGGGGGTTGGTTCTTC.

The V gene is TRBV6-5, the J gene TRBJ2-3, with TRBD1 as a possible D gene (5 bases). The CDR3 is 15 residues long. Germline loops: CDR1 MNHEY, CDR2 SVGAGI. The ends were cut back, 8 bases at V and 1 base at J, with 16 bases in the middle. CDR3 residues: CASSRDSRRTDTQYF. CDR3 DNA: TGTGCCAGCTCCCGAGACAGTAGACGCACAGATACGCAGTATTTT.

The CDR3 reads CASTRGGTQYF. Written as DNA, the CDR3 is TGTGCCAGCACCCGGGGAGGTACGCAGTATTTT. The chain carries TRBV27 and TRBJ2-3, with TRBD2 as a possible D gene (6 bases). The ends were cut back, 7 bases at V and 8 bases at J, with 10 bases in the middle. The length of the CDR3 is 11 residues. Germline V gene sequence: CDR1 MNHEY, CDR2 SMNVEV (reference sequence).

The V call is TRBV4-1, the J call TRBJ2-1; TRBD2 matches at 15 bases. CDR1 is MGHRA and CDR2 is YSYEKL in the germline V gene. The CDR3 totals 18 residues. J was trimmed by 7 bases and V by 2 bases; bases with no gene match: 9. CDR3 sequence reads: CASSQQPGLAGGLNEQFF. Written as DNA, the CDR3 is TGCGCCAGCAGCCAACAGCCGGGACTAGCGGGGGGTTTGAATGAGCAGTTCTTC.

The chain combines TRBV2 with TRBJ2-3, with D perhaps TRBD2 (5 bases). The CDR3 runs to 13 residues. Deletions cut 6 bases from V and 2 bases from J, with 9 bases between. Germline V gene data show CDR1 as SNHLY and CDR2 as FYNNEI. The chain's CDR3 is CASRDSFTDTQYF. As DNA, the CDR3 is TGTGCCAGCAGGGACTCGTTCACAGATACGCAGTATTTT. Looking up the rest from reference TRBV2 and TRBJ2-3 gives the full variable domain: EPEVTQTPSHQVTQMGQEVILRCVPISNHLYFYWYRQILGQKVEFLVSFYNNEISEKSEIFDDQFSVERPDGSNFTLKIRSTKLEDSAMYFCASRDSFTDTQYFGPGTRLTVL.

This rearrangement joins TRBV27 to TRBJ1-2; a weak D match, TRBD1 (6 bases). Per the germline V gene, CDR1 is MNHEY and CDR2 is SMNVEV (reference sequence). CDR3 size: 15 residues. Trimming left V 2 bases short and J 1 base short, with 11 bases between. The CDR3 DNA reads TGTGCCAGCAGTTTAAGGACAGAACTTAACTATGGCTACACCTTC. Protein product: CASSLRTELNYGYTF.

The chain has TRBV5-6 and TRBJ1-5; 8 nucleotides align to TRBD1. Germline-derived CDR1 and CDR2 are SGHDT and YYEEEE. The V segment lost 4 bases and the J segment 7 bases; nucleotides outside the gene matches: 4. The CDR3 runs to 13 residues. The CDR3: CASSSTGGQPQHF. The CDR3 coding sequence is TGTGCCAGCAGCAGCACAGGGGGGCAGCCCCAGCATTTT.

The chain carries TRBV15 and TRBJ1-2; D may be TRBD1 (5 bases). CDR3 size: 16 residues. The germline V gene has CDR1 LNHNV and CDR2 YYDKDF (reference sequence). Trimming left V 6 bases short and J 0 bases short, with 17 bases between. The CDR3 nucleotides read TGTGCCACCAGAAATCAAAAACACAGGACTAACTATGGCTACACCTTC. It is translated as CATRNQKHRTNYGYTF.